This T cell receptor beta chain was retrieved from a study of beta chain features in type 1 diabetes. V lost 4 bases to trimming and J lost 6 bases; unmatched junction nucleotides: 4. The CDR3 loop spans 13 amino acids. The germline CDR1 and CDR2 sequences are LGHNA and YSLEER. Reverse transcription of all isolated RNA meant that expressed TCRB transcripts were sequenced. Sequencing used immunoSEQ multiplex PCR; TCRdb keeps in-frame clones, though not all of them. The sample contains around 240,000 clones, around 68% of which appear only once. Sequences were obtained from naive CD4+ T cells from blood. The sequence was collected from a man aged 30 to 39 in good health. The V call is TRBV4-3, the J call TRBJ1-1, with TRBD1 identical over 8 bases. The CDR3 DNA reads TGCGCCAGCAGCCCCTACAGGGGGTCTGAAGCTTTCTTT. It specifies CASSPYRGSEAFF.